The clone carrying this TCR beta chain was detected only a few times. Its specificity is unknown. The repertoire was sequenced with immunoSEQ multiplex PCR; TCRdb's copy has only in-frame clones and lacks some. The sample holds tens of thousands of clones, 75% to 80% seen once. The entry originates in a study of cytotoxic CD8 clonotypes in ibrutinib-treated CLL. The wider study: Mean productive templates were over 250,000; mean productive rearrangements were over 80,000. Study-level points and caveats: Baseline values of clonality outstripped age-matched healthy donors and followed circulating CD8+ T-cell counts. Ibrutinib response saw clonality rise, and progression saw it return toward baseline.

The CDR3 totals 13 residues. Germline lookup yields CDR1 SGHDN and CDR2 FVKESK. The J segment lost 5 bases and the V segment lost 4 bases, leaving 4 bases of the junction unmatched. This sample comprised PBMCs, obtained after 36 months of ibrutinib treatment. The V gene is TRBV14, the J gene TRBJ1-2, with 7 bases identical to TRBD1. This clonotype was obtained from a human donor with chronic lymphocytic leukemia. As DNA, the CDR3 is TGTGCCAGCAGCCGGGACAGTTTGTATGGCTACACCTTC. This translates into CASSRDSLYGYTF.